The clone carrying this TCR beta chain was counted a few times. The study ran its PCR with 60 Vbeta and 13 Jbeta primers. Repertoires were generated with immunoSEQ multiplex PCR, while TCRdb's copy carries only in-frame clones and drops some. The sample includes 130,000 to 150,000 clones, approximately 79% seen only once; the top ten take less than 2%. The data originate from a study of cytomegalovirus exposure and HLA in healthy donors. Those who donated were healthy bone marrow donors. V lost 0 bases to trimming and J lost 5 bases, with 11 bases between them. This CDR3 is built from 16 residues. The germline V gene has CDR1 MNHEY and CDR2 SVGAGI.

V and J are TRBV6-5 and TRBJ1-6, with D unresolved. This sequence was found in a woman aged 25-40 years in good health and CMV-seronegative. Sequenced: PBMCs. This CDR3 reads CASSYSEPRNNSPLHF. The CDR3 DNA reads TGTGCCAGCAGTTACTCTGAACCGCGAAATAATTCACCCCTCCACTTT.